The rows below give T cell receptor beta chains drawn from one sample of a study of siplizumab effects on memory and regulatory T cells. Data came from immunoSEQ multiplex PCR; TCRdb stores just in-frame clones and leaves some out. The repertoire holds about 56,000 clones, with around 98% as singletons. Sequenced material: naive CD8+ T cells sorted from blood. The origin of the receptors is a human donor in good health. The CDR3 runs from the conserved cysteine through the conserved F or W. The D gene is left open where the match is weak. Not all rows give a size; the values are once, few, many and, for expanded clones, a class.

D	size	V	CDR3
TRBD2	-	TRBV19	CASSIGSGRHTYNEQFF
TRBD1	once	TRBV28	CASSKTGASDTQYF
-	-	TRBV14	CASSQTGGSYEQYF
-	-	TRBV19	CASSIRPNEQYF
-	-	TRBV27	CASSSRDGTYEQYF
-	-	TRBV5-1	CASSLVLSGSYEQYF
TRBD2	-	TRBV18	CASRPLAGPQETQYF
TRBD2	-	TRBV9	CASSASYSPRLAGDYEQYF
-	-	TRBV7-9	CASSSLEGTDTQYF
-	-	TRBV4-1	CASSHYAGDNEQFF
-	-	TRBV30	CAWSKSGRYGYTF
-	-	TRBV28	CASSSYQPQHF
-	-	TRBV7-9	CASSLTGGGYGYTF
TRBD1	-	TRBV27	CASSLTADRVDEQYF
-	-	TRBV28	CASSLGTDWIRPQHF
-	once	TRBV13	CASSLGGDAGALDTEAFF
TRBD1	-	TRBV5-6	CASSLGPTGADTEAFF
-	-	TRBV7-6	CASSFMSTGRMEVGETQYF
TRBD1	-	TRBV6-6	CASIRDRGYGYTF
-	-	TRBV2	CASSEASGGFYGYTF
-	-	TRBV27	CASAGMREQYF
TRBD2	-	TRBV4-1	CASSRGLAGSYEQYF
-	-	TRBV5-1	CASSQGQLQETQYF
-	-	TRBV6-1	CASSAGWPRQETQYF
-	-	TRBV30	CAWSVRLFGEQFF
TRBD2	-	TRBV19	CASMARLAGGDEQFF
-	-	TRBV11-2	CASSLDGVRRGTNYGYTF
TRBD2	-	TRBV27	CASSLEGPGLAGVVTYNEQFF
-	-	TRBV9	CASSFKEPGASSYNEQFF
TRBD1	-	TRBV15	CATSNGQGGWAYEQYF
TRBD2	-	TRBV9	CASSVGLAGVSYEQYF
-	-	TRBV5-6	CASSLEAPDTQYF
-	-	TRBV7-9	CASSLEGEPEVTNEKLFF
-	-	TRBV19	CASSPLEAPYEQYF
-	-	TRBV30	CAWSRYRLNTGELFF
TRBD2	-	TRBV4-1	CASSQEGRVKNIQYF
TRBD2	-	TRBV7-8	CASSPGPGGVYEQYF
TRBD2	-	TRBV7-9	CASSRTSFNTYEQYF
-	-	TRBV27	CASSLRLGNIQYF
-	-	TRBV28	CASSPTGRGNTIYF
TRBD1	-	TRBV5-8	CASSPDRGPGQPQHF
TRBD1	-	TRBV9	CASSVRDRPYEQYF
-	-	TRBV28	CASSLPRATNEKLFF
TRBD1	-	TRBV9	CASSVGGTGGILYEQYF
-	-	TRBV11-3	CASSLVGVEQYF
-	-	TRBV15	CATSRGPGGNTEAFF
TRBD1	-	TRBV28	CASSPPGQGIQESSSTEAFF
-	-	TRBV4-2	CASSQALDGYLEAFF
TRBD2	-	TRBV14	CASSQFLSGSHYEQFF
-	-	TRBV15	CATTASRGGVHEQYF
TRBD1	-	TRBV28	CASSVTGDNQPQHF
-	-	TRBV27	CASSSTGFQPQHF
-	-	TRBV27	CASSPPGTGEFF
-	-	TRBV30	CARRLGETQYF
-	-	TRBV11-2	CASSLGVGGYGYTF
TRBD1	-	TRBV7-9	CASSLGQGAKTEAFF